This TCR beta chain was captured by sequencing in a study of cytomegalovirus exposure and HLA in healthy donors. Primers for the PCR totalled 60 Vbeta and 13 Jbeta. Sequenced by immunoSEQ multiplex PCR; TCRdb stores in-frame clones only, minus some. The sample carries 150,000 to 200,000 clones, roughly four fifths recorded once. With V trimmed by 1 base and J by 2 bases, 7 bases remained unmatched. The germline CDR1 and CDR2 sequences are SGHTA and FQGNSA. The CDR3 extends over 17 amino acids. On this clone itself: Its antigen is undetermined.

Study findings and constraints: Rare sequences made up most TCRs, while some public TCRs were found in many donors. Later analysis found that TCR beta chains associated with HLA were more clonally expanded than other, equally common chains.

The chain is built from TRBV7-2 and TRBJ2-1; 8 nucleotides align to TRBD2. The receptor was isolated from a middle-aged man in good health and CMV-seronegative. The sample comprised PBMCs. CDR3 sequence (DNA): TGTGCCAGCAGCTTAGTTCCGGGGGGGGGACCCTACAATGAGCAGTTCTTC. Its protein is CASSLVPGGGPYNEQFF.